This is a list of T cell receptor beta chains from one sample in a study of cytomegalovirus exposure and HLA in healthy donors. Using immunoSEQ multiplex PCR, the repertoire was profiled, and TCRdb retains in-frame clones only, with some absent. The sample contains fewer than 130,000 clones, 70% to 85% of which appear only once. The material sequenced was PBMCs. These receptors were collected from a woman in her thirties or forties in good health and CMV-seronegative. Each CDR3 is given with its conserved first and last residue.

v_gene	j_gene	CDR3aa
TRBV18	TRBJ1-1	CASSPPHLNTEAFF
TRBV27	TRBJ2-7	CASSGLAGPYEQYF
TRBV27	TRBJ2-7	CASSLSSGRAPYEQYF
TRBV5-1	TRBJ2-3	CASSSPGGSGDTQYF
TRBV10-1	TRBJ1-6	CASLNSPLHF
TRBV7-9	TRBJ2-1	CASSTDRGTLIADEQFF
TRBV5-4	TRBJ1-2	CASRPAAWRSNGYTF
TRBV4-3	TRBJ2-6	CASSVQTGANVLTF
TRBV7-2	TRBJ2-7	CASSPGLAGVSEQYF
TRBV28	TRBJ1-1	CASSSGWGGEAFF
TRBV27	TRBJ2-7	CASSSLIDRTAYEQYF
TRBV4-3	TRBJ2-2	CASSRKIWGETGELFF
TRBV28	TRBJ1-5	CASRLISVNTAQHF
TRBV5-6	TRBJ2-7	CASSAKLANEQYF
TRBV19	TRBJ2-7	CASKGDRASYEQYF
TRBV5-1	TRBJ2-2	CASSLAPGGPGELFF
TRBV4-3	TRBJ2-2	CASSLRAGDPGELFF
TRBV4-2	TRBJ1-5	CASSQAGQGDQPQHF
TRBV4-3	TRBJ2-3	CASSPQLAGGTDTQYF
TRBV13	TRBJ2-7	CASSFRASGGWEQYF
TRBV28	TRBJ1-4	CASSPTGDGGEKLFF
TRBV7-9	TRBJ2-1	CASSLGTGASLPNYNEQFF
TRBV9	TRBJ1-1	CASSVSGAGTEAFF
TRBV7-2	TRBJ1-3	CASSLGGVSTGNTIYF
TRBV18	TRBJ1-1	CASSLGQDTEAFF
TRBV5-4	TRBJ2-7	CASSFGPRQGRVEQYF
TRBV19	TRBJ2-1	CASTRSSYNEQFF
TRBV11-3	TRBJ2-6	CASSLGQGGSGANVLTF
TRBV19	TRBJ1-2	CASSPRPTANYGYTF
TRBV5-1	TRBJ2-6	CASSPRRDRISGANVLTF
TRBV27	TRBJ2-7	CASSLQGQNISYEQYF
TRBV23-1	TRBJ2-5	CASSQSGTSELQETQYF
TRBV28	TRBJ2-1	CASSNRDYPNEQFF
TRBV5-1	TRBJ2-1	CASNLAGAYNEQFF
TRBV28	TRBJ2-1	CASRPGQSYNEQFF
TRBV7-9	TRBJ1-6	CASSPNLGGGDSPLHF
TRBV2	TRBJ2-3	CASRGQGSNTDTQYF
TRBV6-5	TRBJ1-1	CASSYGGTGVRPEAFF
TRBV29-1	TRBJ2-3	CSVEDRASTDTQYF